This is a list of T cell receptor beta chains from one sample in a study of cutaneous CD30+ T cell lymphoproliferative disorder and hepatitis E. Sequencing was performed with immunoSEQ multiplex PCR; in TCRdb, only in-frame clones are kept and a portion is missing. The table includes under 1,200 clones, about 86% detected once. The specimen sequenced was skin tissue. These receptors all come from a human donor with a cutaneous T cell lymphoproliferative disorder associated with hepatitis E virus. CDR3s include the opening cysteine and the closing phenylalanine or tryptophan. D genes are given only for firm matches.

TRBD2	TRBV4-1	TRBJ2-1	TGCGCCAGCAGCGAGACTAGCGGGAGCCACTATGAGCAGTTCTTC	CASSETSGSHYEQFF
TRBD2	TRBV7-9	TRBJ2-7	TGTGCCAGCAGCCGGGGACTAGCTTACGAGCAGTACTTC	CASSRGLAYEQYF
.	TRBV5-4	TRBJ2-2	TGTACCAGCAGCTTGGAAAGGGCCTCGAACACCGGGGAGCTGTTTTTT	CTSSLERASNTGELFF
.	TRBV7-9	TRBJ1-1	TGTGCCAGCAGCTCGAATGGGGGGCAAAAGGTGGGCACTGAAGCTTTCTTT	CASSSNGGQKVGTEAFF
TRBD2	TRBV27	TRBJ2-7	TGTGCCAGCAGTCACCCAGCGGGAGGCACCTACGAGCAGTACTTC	CASSHPAGGTYEQYF
.	TRBV6-1	TRBJ2-7	TGTGCCAGCCGTTCTAGCGCCCCCTCCTACGAGCAGTACTTC	CASRSSAPSYEQYF
.	TRBV28	TRBJ1-1	TGTGCCAGCAGTCCCGTCGGAGGGGGCACTGAAGCTTTCTTT	CASSPVGGGTEAFF
TRBD2	TRBV7-2	TRBJ2-3	TGTGCCAGCAGCCCAGAGGGACTAGCGGGGAAAAACACAGATACGCAGTATTTT	CASSPEGLAGKNTDTQYF
.	TRBV28	TRBJ2-7	TGTGCCAGCAGAATTCAAAGCTCCTACGAGCAGTACTTC	CASRIQSSYEQYF
.	TRBV7-9	TRBJ1-1	TGTGCCATTTGGGTTTCGAACACTGAAGCTTTCTTT	CAIWVSNTEAFF
TRBD1	TRBV5-6	TRBJ1-5	TGTGCCAGCAGCTTGTGGGACAGGGACTCTCAGCCCCAGCATTTT	CASSLWDRDSQPQHF
TRBD1	TRBV6-6	TRBJ2-7	TGTGCCAGCAGTGGGACAGGGTATATGGACTACGAGCAGTACTTC	CASSGTGYMDYEQYF
.	TRBV5-5	TRBJ2-7	TGTGCCAGCAGCTTGGGTTTCGGGACGGATGGCTACGAGCAGTACTTC	CASSLGFGTDGYEQYF